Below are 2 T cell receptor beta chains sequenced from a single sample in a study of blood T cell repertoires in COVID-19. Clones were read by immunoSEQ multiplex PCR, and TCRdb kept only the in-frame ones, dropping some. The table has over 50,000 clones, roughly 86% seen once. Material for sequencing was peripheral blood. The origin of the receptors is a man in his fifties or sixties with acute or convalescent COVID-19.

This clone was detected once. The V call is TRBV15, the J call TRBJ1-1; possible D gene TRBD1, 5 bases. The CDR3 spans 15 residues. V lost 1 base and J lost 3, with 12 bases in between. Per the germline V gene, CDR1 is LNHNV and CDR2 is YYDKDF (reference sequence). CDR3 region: CATSRVGGGDTEAFF. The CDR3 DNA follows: TGTGCCACCAGCAGAGTTGGGGGAGGGGACACTGAAGCTTTCTTT.

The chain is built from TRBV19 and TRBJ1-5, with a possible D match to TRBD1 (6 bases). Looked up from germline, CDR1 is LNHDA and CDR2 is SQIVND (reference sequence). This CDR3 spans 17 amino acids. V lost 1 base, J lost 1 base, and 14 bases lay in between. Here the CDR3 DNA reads TGTGCCAGTAGTATAGCAGGGGTTCTAGACAGCAATCAGCCCCAGCATTTT. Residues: CASSIAGVLDSNQPQHF.